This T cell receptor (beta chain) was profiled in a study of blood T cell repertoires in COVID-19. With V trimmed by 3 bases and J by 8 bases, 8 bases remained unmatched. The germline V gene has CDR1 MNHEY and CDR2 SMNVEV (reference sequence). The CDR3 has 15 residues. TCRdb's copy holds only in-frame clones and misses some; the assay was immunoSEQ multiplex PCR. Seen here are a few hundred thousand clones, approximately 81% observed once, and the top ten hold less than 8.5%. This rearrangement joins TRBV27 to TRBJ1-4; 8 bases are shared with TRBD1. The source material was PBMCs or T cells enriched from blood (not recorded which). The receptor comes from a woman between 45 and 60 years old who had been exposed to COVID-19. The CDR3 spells CASSFGQGGREKLFF. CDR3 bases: TGTGCCAGCAGTTTCGGACAGGGAGGGAGGGAAAAACTGTTTTTT.